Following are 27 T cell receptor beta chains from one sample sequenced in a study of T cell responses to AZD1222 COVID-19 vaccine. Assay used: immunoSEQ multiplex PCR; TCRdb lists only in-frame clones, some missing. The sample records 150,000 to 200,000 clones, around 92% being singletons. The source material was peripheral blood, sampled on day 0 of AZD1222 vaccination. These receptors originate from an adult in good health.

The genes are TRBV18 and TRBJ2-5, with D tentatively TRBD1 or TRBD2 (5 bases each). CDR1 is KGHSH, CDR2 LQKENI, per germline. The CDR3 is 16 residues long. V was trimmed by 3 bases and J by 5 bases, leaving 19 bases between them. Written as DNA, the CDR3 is TGTGCCAGCTCACCGGGACGGCGGTCAGTAGGGGAGACCCAGTACTTC. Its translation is CASSPGRRSVGETQYF.

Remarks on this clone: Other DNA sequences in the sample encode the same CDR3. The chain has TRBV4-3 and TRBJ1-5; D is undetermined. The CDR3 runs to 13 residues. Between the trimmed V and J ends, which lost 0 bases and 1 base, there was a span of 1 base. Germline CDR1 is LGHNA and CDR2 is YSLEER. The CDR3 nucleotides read TGCGCCAGCAGCCAAGACAGCAATCAGCCCCAGCATTTT. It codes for CASSQDSNQPQHF.

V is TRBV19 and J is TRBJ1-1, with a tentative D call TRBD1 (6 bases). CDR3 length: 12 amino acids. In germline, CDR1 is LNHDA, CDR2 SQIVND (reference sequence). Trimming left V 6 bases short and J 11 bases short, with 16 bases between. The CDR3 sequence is CASSGTFWEAFF. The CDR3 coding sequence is TGTGCCAGTAGCGGGACATTTTGGGAGGCTTTCTTT.

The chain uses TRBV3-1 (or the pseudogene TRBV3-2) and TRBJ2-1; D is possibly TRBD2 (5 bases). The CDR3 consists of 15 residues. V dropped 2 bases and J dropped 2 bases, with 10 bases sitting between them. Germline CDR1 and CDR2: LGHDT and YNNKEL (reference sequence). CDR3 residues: CASSQRLAAYNEQFF. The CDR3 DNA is TGTGCCAGCAGCCAAAGGCTAGCTGCCTACAATGAGCAGTTCTTC.

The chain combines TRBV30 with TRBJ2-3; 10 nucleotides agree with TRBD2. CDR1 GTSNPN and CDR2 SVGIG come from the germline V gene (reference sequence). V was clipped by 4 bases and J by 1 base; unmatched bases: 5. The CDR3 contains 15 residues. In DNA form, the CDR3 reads TGTGCCTGGACCCGGACTAGCGGTCGCACAGATACGCAGTATTTT. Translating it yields CAWTRTSGRTDTQYF.

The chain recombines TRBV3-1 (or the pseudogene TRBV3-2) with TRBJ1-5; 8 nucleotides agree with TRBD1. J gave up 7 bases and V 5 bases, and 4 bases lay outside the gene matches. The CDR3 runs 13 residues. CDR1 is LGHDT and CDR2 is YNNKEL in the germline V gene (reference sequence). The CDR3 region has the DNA TGTGCCAGCAGCTTGGACAGGGTACAGCCCCAGCATTTT. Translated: CASSLDRVQPQHF.

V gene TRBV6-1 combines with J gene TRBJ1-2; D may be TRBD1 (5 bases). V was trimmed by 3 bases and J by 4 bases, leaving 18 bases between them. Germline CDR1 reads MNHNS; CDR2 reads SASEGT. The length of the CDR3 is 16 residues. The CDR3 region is CASSDARGREAYGYTF. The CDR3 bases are TGTGCCAGCAGTGATGCTCGTGGCAGGGAGGCCTATGGCTACACCTTC.

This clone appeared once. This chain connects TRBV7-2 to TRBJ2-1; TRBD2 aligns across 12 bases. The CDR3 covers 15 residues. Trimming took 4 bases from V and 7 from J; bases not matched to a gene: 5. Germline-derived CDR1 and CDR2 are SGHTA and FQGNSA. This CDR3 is CASSSRLAGDNEQFF. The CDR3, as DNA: TGTGCCAGCAGCTCACGACTAGCGGGGGATAATGAGCAGTTCTTC.

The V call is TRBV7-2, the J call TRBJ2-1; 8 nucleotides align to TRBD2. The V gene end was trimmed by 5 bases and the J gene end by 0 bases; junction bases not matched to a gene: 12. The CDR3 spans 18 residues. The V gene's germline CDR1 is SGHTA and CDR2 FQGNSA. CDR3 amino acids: CASSPIYGGGSSYNEQFF. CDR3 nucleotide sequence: TGTGCCAGCAGCCCGATATACGGCGGGGGGAGCTCCTACAATGAGCAGTTCTTC.

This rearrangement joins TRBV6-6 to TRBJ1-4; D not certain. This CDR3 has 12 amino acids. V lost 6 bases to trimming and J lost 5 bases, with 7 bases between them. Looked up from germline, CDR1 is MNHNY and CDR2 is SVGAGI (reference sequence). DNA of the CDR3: TGTGCCAGCAGGGGGAAGAATGAAAAACTGTTTTTT. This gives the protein CASRGKNEKLFF.

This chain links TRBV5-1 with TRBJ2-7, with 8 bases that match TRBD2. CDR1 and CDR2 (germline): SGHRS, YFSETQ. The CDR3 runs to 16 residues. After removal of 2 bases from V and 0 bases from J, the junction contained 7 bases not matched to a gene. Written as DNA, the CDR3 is TGCGCCAGCAGCTTACCGGGACTAGTGTCCTCCTACGAGCAGTACTTC. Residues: CASSLPGLVSSYEQYF.

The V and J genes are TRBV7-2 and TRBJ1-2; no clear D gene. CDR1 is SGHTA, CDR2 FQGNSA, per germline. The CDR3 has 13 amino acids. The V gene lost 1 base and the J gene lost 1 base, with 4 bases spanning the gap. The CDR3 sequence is CASSLEVNYGYTF. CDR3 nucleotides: TGTGCCAGCAGCTTAGAGGTTAACTATGGCTACACCTTC.

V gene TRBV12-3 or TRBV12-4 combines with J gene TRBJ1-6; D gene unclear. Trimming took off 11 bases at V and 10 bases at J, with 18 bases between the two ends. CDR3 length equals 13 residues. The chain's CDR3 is CACFRGVGSPLHF. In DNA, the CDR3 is TGTGCCTGCTTTCGGGGTGTAGGGTCACCCCTCCACTTT.

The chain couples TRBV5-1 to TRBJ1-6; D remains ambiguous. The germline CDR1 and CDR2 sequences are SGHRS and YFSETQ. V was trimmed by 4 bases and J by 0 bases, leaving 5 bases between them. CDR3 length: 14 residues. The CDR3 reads CASSASSYNSPLHF. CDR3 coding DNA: TGCGCCAGCAGCGCCAGCTCCTATAATTCACCCCTCCACTTT. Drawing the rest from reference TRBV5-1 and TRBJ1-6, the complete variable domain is KAGVTQTPRYLIKTRGQQVTLSCSPISGHRSVSWYQQTPGQGLQFLFEYFSETQRNKGNFPGRFSGRQFSNSRSEMNVSTLELGDSALYLCASSASSYNSPLHFGNGTRLTVT.

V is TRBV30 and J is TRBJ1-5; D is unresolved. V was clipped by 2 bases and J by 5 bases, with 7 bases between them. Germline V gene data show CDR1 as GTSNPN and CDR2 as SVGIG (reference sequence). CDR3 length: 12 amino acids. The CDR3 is CAWSTAHQPQHF. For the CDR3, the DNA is TGTGCCTGGAGTACGGCGCATCAGCCCCAGCATTTT.

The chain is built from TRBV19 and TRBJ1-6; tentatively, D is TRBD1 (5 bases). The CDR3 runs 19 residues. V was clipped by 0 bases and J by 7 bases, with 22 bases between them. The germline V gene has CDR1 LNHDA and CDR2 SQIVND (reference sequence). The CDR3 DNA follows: TGTGCCAGTAGTATAGATCCTGAACGGTGGGGGTACCTCAATTCACCCCTCCACTTT. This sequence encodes CASSIDPERWGYLNSPLHF.

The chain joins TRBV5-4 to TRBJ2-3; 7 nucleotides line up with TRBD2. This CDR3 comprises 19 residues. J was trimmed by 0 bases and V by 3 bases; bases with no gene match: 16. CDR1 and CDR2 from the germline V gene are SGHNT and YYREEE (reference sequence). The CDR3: CASSSGPSGADASTDTQYF. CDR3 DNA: TGTGCCAGCAGCTCCGGCCCGAGCGGGGCCGATGCTAGCACAGATACGCAGTATTTT. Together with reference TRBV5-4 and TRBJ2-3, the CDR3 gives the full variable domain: ETGVTQSPTHLIKTRGQQVTLRCSSQSGHNTVSWYQQALGQGPQFIFQYYREEENGRGNFPPRFSGLQFPNYSSELNVNALELDDSALYLCASSSGPSGADASTDTQYFGPGTRLTVL.

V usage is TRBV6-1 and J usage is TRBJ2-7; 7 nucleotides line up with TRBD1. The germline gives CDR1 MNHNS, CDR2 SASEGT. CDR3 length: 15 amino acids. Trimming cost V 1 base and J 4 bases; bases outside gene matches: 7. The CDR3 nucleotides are TGTGCCAGCAGTGAAGAGGGCAGGGGGTTTTACGAGCAGTACTTC. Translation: CASSEEGRGFYEQYF.

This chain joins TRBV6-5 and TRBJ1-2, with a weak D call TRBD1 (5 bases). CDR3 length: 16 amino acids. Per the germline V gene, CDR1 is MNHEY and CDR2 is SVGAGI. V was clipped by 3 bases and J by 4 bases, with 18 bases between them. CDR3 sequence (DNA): TGTGCCAGCAGTTATTCGATTGCCAGGGTAGGCTATGGCTACACCTTC. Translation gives CASSYSIARVGYGYTF.

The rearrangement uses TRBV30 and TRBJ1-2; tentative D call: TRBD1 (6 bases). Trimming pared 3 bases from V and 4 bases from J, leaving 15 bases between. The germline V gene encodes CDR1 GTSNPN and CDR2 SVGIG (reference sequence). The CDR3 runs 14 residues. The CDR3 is CAWRNRAPVYGYTF. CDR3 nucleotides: TGTGCCTGGAGGAACAGGGCTCCCGTCTATGGCTACACCTTC.

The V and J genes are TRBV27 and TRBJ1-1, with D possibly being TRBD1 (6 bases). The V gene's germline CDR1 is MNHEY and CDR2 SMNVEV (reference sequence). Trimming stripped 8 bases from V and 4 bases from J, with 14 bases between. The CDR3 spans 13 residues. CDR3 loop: CASQHPGATEAFF. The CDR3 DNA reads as TGTGCCAGCCAACATCCAGGGGCCACTGAAGCTTTCTTT.

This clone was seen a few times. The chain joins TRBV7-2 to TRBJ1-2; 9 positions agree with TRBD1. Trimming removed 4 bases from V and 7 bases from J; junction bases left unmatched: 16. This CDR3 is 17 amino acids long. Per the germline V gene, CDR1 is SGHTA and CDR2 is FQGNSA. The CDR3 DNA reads TGTGCCAGCAGCTCTTTCTTTACGGACAGGGGAACAGGTGGCTACACCTTC. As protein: CASSSFFTDRGTGGYTF.

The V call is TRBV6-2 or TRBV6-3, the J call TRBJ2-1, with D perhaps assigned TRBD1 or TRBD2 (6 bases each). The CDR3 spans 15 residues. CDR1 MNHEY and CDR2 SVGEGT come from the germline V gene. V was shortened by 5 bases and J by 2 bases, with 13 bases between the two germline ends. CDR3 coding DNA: TGTGCCAGCAGTACCGGGGGCGGGACCTACAATGAGCAGTTCTTC. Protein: CASSTGGGTYNEQFF.

The CDR3 DNA follows: TGTGCCAGCAGTCCAGGAAGGGGCCTCCCGACTCAGCATTTT. It is translated as CASSPGRGLPTQHF. The rearrangement joins TRBV6-5 to TRBJ1-5, with a possible D match to TRBD1 (5 bases). The CDR3 runs 14 residues. Trimming shortened V by 5 bases and J by 13 bases, and 21 bases separated the two germline ends. The germline gives CDR1 MNHEY, CDR2 SVGAGI.

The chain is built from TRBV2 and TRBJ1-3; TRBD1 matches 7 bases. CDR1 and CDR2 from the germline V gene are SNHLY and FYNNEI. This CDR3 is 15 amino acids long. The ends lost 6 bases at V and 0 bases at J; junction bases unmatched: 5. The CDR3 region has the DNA TGTGCCAGCAGAGGGACAGCCTTCTCTGGAAACACCATATATTTT. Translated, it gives CASRGTAFSGNTIYF.

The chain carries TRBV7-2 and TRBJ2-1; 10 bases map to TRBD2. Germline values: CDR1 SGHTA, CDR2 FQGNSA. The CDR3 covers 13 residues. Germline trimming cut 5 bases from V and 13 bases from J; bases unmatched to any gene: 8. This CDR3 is CASSQTSGLHQFF. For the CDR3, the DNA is TGTGCCAGCAGCCAGACTAGCGGGCTTCATCAGTTCTTC.

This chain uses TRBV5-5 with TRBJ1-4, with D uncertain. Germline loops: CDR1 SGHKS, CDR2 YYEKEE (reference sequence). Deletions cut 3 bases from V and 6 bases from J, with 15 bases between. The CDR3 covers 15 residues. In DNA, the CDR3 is TGTGCCAGCAGCTATGGCAGGTGGGGAGATGAAAAACTGTTTTTT. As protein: CASSYGRWGDEKLFF.